Listed below are T cell receptor beta chains from one sample, sequenced in a study of T cell responses to AZD1222 COVID-19 vaccine. TCRdb's copy holds only in-frame clones and misses some; the assay was immunoSEQ multiplex PCR. The table has tens of thousands of clones, 90% to 95% seen once; the top ten hold 5.2%. The source was peripheral blood, collected on day 0 of AZD1222 vaccination. These receptor sequences come from an adult in good health. Each CDR3 is given with its conserved first and last residue. The D gene is left open where the match is weak. Only some rows state a clone size, as once, few, many or a class for expanded clones.

d_gene: .
v_gene: TRBV7-9
j_gene: TRBJ2-1
abundance: .
CDR3aa: CASSPPSVYNEQFF
CDR3nt: TGTGCCAGCAGCCCCCCCTCAGTCTACAATGAGCAGTTCTTC

d_gene: .
v_gene: TRBV28
j_gene: TRBJ2-5
abundance: .
CDR3aa: CASSLRAGRETQYF
CDR3nt: TGTGCCAGCAGTTTGAGGGCGGGGCGCGAGACCCAGTACTTC

d_gene: TRBD2
v_gene: TRBV28
j_gene: TRBJ2-7
abundance: .
CDR3aa: CASSSPGGSYEQYF
CDR3nt: TGTGCCAGCAGTTCCCCGGGGGGCTCCTACGAGCAGTACTTC

d_gene: TRBD2
v_gene: TRBV3-1/TRBV3-2
j_gene: TRBJ2-6
abundance: .
CDR3aa: CASSLKRGGGSGANVLTF
CDR3nt: TGTGCCAGCAGCCTAAAACGGGGGGGCGGCTCTGGGGCCAACGTCCTGACTTTC

d_gene: .
v_gene: TRBV7-9
j_gene: TRBJ2-1
abundance: .
CDR3aa: CASSLAWEANNEQFF
CDR3nt: TGTGCCAGCAGCTTAGCGTGGGAGGCCAACAATGAGCAGTTCTTC

d_gene: .
v_gene: TRBV19
j_gene: TRBJ2-3
abundance: .
CDR3aa: CASSRGPDTQYF
CDR3nt: TGTGCCAGTAGTAGGGGGCCAGATACGCAGTATTTT

d_gene: .
v_gene: TRBV29-1
j_gene: TRBJ2-7
abundance: .
CDR3aa: CSGAGSSGEQYF
CDR3nt: TGCAGTGGAGCCGGGTCCTCAGGCGAGCAGTACTTC

d_gene: TRBD1
v_gene: TRBV20-1
j_gene: TRBJ2-1
abundance: .
CDR3aa: CSASPPDRANEQFF
CDR3nt: TGCAGTGCTAGTCCCCCGGACAGGGCGAATGAGCAGTTCTTC

d_gene: .
v_gene: TRBV4-3
j_gene: TRBJ1-2
abundance: .
CDR3aa: CASSPYLQAANYGYTF
CDR3nt: TGCGCCAGCAGCCCCTATTTACAGGCTGCTAACTATGGCTACACCTTC

d_gene: TRBD1
v_gene: TRBV9
j_gene: TRBJ2-5
abundance: .
CDR3aa: CASSATGEPFQETQYF
CDR3nt: TGTGCCAGCAGCGCCACAGGGGAACCCTTCCAAGAGACCCAGTACTTC

d_gene: .
v_gene: TRBV7-3
j_gene: TRBJ1-2
abundance: .
CDR3aa: CASSLRGGGSYGYTF
CDR3nt: TGTGCCAGCAGCTTGCGCGGGGGTGGTAGCTATGGCTACACCTTC

d_gene: .
v_gene: TRBV7-2
j_gene: TRBJ1-1
abundance: once
CDR3aa: CASSLVGRRTEAFF
CDR3nt: TGTGCCAGCAGCTTAGTGGGGCGGAGGACTGAAGCTTTCTTT

d_gene: .
v_gene: TRBV7-9
j_gene: TRBJ2-5
abundance: .
CDR3aa: CASSPRQGGSETQYF
CDR3nt: TGTGCCAGCAGCCCGCGACAGGGAGGATCAGAGACCCAGTACTTC

d_gene: .
v_gene: TRBV7-6
j_gene: TRBJ1-3
abundance: .
CDR3aa: CASSLATPYSGNTIYF
CDR3nt: TGTGCCAGCAGCTTGGCCACGCCGTACTCTGGAAACACCATATATTTT

d_gene: .
v_gene: TRBV19
j_gene: TRBJ2-1
abundance: once
CDR3aa: CASSIDRGGEGHNEQFF
CDR3nt: TGTGCCAGTAGTATAGACAGGGGAGGGGAGGGCCACAATGAGCAGTTCTTC

d_gene: TRBD2
v_gene: TRBV5-1
j_gene: TRBJ2-7
abundance: .
CDR3aa: CASSLATSGTYEQYF
CDR3nt: TGCGCCAGCAGCTTGGCGACTAGCGGGACCTACGAGCAGTACTTC

d_gene: TRBD2
v_gene: TRBV7-9
j_gene: TRBJ2-6
abundance: .
CDR3aa: CASERDSGANVLTF
CDR3nt: TGTGCCAGCGAGCGGGATAGTGGGGCCAACGTCCTGACTTTC

d_gene: TRBD2
v_gene: TRBV13
j_gene: TRBJ2-7
abundance: .
CDR3aa: CASGYSSGRHEQYF
CDR3nt: TGTGCCAGCGGATACTCTAGCGGGAGGCACGAGCAGTACTTC

d_gene: .
v_gene: TRBV6-5
j_gene: TRBJ2-7
abundance: .
CDR3aa: CASSYGQPSYEQYF
CDR3nt: TGTGCCAGCAGTTACGGGCAGCCATCCTACGAGCAGTACTTC

d_gene: TRBD2
v_gene: TRBV6-5
j_gene: TRBJ2-2
abundance: .
CDR3aa: CASSYSASGNTGELFF
CDR3nt: TGTGCCAGCAGTTACTCCGCTAGCGGAAACACCGGGGAGCTGTTTTTT

d_gene: TRBD1
v_gene: TRBV7-2
j_gene: TRBJ1-6
abundance: .
CDR3aa: CASTPTWGTVYNSPLHF
CDR3nt: TGTGCCAGCACCCCGACCTGGGGGACAGTCTATAATTCACCCCTCCACTTT

d_gene: .
v_gene: TRBV28
j_gene: TRBJ2-1
abundance: .
CDR3aa: CASSLNGGSYNEQFF
CDR3nt: TGTGCCAGCAGTTTGAACGGGGGCTCCTACAATGAGCAGTTCTTC

d_gene: .
v_gene: TRBV19
j_gene: TRBJ1-2
abundance: .
CDR3aa: CASSMPVSAQPGAGYTF
CDR3nt: TGTGCCAGTAGTATGCCCGTCTCGGCTCAGCCCGGAGCTGGCTACACCTTC

d_gene: TRBD2
v_gene: TRBV24-1
j_gene: TRBJ2-7
abundance: .
CDR3aa: CATSDGTSGIYEQYF
CDR3nt: TGTGCCACCAGTGACGGGACTAGCGGTATCTACGAGCAGTACTTC

d_gene: .
v_gene: TRBV18
j_gene: TRBJ1-1
abundance: .
CDR3aa: CASSPPQGNTEAFF
CDR3nt: TGTGCCAGCTCACCACCCCAGGGGAACACTGAAGCTTTCTTT

d_gene: .
v_gene: TRBV7-2
j_gene: TRBJ1-6
abundance: .
CDR3aa: CASSLSYNSPLHF
CDR3nt: TGTGCCAGCAGCTTATCCTATAATTCACCCCTCCACTTT

d_gene: TRBD2
v_gene: TRBV28
j_gene: TRBJ2-3
abundance: .
CDR3aa: CASSLMGTSGRTGQYF
CDR3nt: TGTGCCAGCAGTTTAATGGGGACTAGCGGGAGAACGGGGCAGTATTTT

d_gene: .
v_gene: TRBV4-2
j_gene: TRBJ1-2
abundance: .
CDR3aa: CASSPHLKTAGYTF
CDR3nt: TGTGCCAGCAGCCCCCACCTCAAGACAGCTGGCTACACCTTC

d_gene: .
v_gene: TRBV7-9
j_gene: TRBJ2-3
abundance: .
CDR3aa: CASSSASTDTQYF
CDR3nt: TGTGCCAGCAGCTCGGCCAGCACAGATACGCAGTATTTT

d_gene: .
v_gene: TRBV4-1
j_gene: TRBJ1-1
abundance: .
CDR3aa: CASSLTGLEAFF
CDR3nt: TGCGCCAGCAGCCTTACGGGGCTTGAAGCTTTCTTT

d_gene: TRBD1
v_gene: TRBV7-9
j_gene: TRBJ1-1
abundance: .
CDR3aa: CASSHRDSIYTEAFF
CDR3nt: TGTGCCAGCAGCCACCGGGACAGCATTTACACTGAAGCTTTCTTT

d_gene: .
v_gene: TRBV2
j_gene: TRBJ2-7
abundance: once
CDR3aa: CASSPGSYEQYF
CDR3nt: TGTGCCAGCAGTCCCGGTTCCTACGAGCAGTACTTC

d_gene: TRBD1
v_gene: TRBV3-1/TRBV3-2
j_gene: TRBJ2-1
abundance: once
CDR3aa: CASSHVGTAELYNEQFF
CDR3nt: TGTGCCAGCAGCCACGTAGGGACAGCAGAACTTTACAATGAGCAGTTCTTC

d_gene: TRBD2
v_gene: TRBV19
j_gene: TRBJ2-7
abundance: .
CDR3aa: CASSMGWASGAYEQYF
CDR3nt: TGTGCCAGTAGTATGGGCTGGGCTAGCGGCGCCTACGAGCAGTACTTC

d_gene: TRBD2
v_gene: TRBV7-8
j_gene: TRBJ2-1
abundance: once
CDR3aa: CASSLVLSGSFSYNEQFF
CDR3nt: TGTGCCAGCAGCTTAGTTCTTAGCGGGAGTTTTTCCTACAATGAGCAGTTCTTC